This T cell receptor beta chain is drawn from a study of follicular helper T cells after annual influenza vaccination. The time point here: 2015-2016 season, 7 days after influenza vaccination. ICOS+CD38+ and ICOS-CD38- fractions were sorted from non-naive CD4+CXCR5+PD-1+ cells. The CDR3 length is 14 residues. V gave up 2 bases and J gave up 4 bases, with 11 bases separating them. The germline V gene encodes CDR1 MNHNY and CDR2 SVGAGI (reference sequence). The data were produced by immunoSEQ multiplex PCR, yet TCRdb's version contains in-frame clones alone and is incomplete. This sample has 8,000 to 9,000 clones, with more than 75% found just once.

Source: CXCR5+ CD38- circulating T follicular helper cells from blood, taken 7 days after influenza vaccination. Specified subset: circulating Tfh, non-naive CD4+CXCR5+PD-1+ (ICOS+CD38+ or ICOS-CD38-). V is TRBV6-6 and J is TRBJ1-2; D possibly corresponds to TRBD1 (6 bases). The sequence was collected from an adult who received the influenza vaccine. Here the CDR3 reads CASSYTQDSYGYTF. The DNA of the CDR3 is TGTGCCAGCAGTTACACCCAGGACAGCTATGGCTACACCTTC.